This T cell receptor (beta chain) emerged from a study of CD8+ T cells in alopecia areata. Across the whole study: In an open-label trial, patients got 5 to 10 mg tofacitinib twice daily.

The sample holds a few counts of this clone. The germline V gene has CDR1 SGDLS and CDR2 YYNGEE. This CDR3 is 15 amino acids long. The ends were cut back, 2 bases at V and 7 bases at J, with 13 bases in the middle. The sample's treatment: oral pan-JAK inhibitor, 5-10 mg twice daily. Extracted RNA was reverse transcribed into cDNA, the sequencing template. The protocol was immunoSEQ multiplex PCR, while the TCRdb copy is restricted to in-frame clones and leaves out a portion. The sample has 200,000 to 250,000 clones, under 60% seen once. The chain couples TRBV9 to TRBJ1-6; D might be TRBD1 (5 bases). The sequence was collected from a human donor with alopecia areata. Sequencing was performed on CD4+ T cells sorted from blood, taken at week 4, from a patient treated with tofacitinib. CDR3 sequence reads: CASSVEGRGNSPLHF. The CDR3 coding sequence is TGTGCCAGCAGCGTCGAGGGGCGCGGGAATTCACCCCTCCACTTT.